These 3 T cell receptor beta chains originate from one sample sequenced in a study of T-cell reconstitution after alpha-beta-depleted transplantation in children (dated by TCRdb to about 2016). The protocol used for the library was PCR. TCRdb shows the sequencer as Illumina HiSeq 2500. Molecular barcoding was employed in the preparation of TCR libraries, with unique molecular identifiers being used to normalize TCRbeta repertoire quantification. In TCRdb, the public reads were trimmed at Q25 with fastp and aligned with MiXCR, with productive beta chains retained. Every entry covers one CDR3 protein and lists the most common genes and DNA from its rows. The sample records about a million distinct CDR3 sequences, about 26% of which are singletons. The ten top clones hold more than 25% of the sample. What this sample's treatment or condition label stands for: allogeneic hematopoietic cell transplantation with graft depleted of TCRalphabeta T cells and CD19 B cells.

The sequencing here drew on PBMCs, mostly from graft donor cells, taken 360 days after TCRalphabeta/CD19-depleted stem cell transplant. These receptors were collected from a boy under two years old who had a stem cell transplant for SCID, so the T cells may come from the graft donor.

This clonotype was detected only a few times. The chain joins TRBV6-1 to TRBJ2-1, with TRBD2 as a possible D gene (7 bases). V was clipped by 1 base and J by 6 bases, with 13 bases between them. The CDR3 is 15 amino acids. Germline V gives CDR1 MNHNS, CDR2 SASEGT. CDR3 DNA sequence: TGTGCCAGCAGTGAAGGGCAGGGGAGGGCCAATGAGCAGTTCTTC. Amino acid sequence: CASSEGQGRANEQFF.

This clonotype was detected a few times. The chain uses TRBV7-9 and TRBJ2-1; weak D call: TRBD2 (5 bases). The V end was cut by 3 bases, the J end by 7 bases, with 16 bases between. Germline assignment: CDR1 SEHNR and CDR2 FQNEAQ (reference sequence). The CDR3 extends over 15 amino acids. DNA for the CDR3: TGTGCCAGCAGCTTTCGAGGGCCACCGATTAATGAGCAGTTCTTC. Translated, it gives CASSFRGPPINEQFF. Full variable domain (outside the CDR3, taken from reference TRBV7-9 and TRBJ2-1): DTGVSQNPRHKITKRGQNVTFRCDPISEHNRLYWYRQTLGQGPEFLTYFQNEAQLEKSRLLSDRFSAERPKGSFSTLEIQRTEQGDSAMYLCASSFRGPPINEQFFGPGTRLTVL.

This clonotype was observed a handful of times. The rearrangement links TRBV20-1 to TRBJ2-5; a possible D gene is TRBD1 (5 bases). Per germline, CDR1 DFQATT and CDR2 SNEGSKA (reference sequence). The CDR3 has 12 residues. V lost 6 bases and J 2 bases, leaving 10 bases between the germline ends. CDR3 sequence: CSATTVQETQYF. In DNA form, the CDR3 reads TGCAGTGCAACGACAGTTCAAGAGACCCAGTACTTC.